This T cell receptor (beta chain) was retrieved from a study of human T cells and chemical hapten exposure (dated by TCRdb to the early 2020s). In the study overall: For sensitization, 2% DPC in acetone was applied to a 2 cm by 2 cm area of upper inner arm skin. Weekly therapeutic DPC doses were additionally applied to the scalp of patients throughout the roughly 23-week study period. Patch testing on the upper back used Finn chambers containing 0.01% DPC, with scoring done after 6 days according to International Contact Dermatitis Research Group standards. The patient cohort, mostly female, included alopecia areata with under or over 50% scalp involvement, alopecia totalis and alopecia universalis. The libraries were sequenced as a pool, and the TCR yield per sample differed mostly because of small variations in library volumes within the pool. Peripheral blood TCR repertoire changes were tracked in vivo in alopecia patients during primary and secondary sensitization to the hapten diphenylcyclopropenone (DPC). Blood samples were taken from patients before sensitization (week 0) and then at 2, 6 and about 24 weeks after DPC sensitization. About 28 alopecia patients gave blood for TCR sequencing at one to four time points (pre-sensitization, 2, 6 and 24 weeks). Results the study describes overall, beyond this receptor: After repeated subsampling, changes were observed in the strength of the expansion versus patch-test correlation and in the threshold at which the correlation became significant. Significantly more large CDR3 similarity clusters were formed by expanded TCRs than by pre-sensitization or healthy control sets, consistent with antigen-driven responses. DPC sensitization did not change how many TCRs were above 1 in 1000 frequency, and no evidence was found of alterations in global repertoire structure. Alopecia, a presumed autoimmune disease, was present in all patients, so the immune response of the patients might differ from that of healthy individuals. A positive correlation was found between the number of PT1 expanded TCRs and patch test score, with significance reached at thresholds 8, 16 and 32 but not 4.

Library creation used RACE. The data were produced on a NextSeq 500. Library preparation attached unique molecular identifiers to individual cDNA molecules for quantitative, reproducible TCR counting. From each blood RNA sample, both TCR alpha and TCR beta chains were sequenced. Processing in the source paper ran as follows. Samples had a median of roughly 91,000 TCRs, with a range from roughly 23,224 to 750,000. V, J and CDR3 annotation of the TCR reads was performed with the Decombinator software suite. For PS versus PT1 abundance plots, all samples were subsampled to the same number of TCRs (28,000). Expanded TCRs were defined as absent before sensitization and observed at least eight times at the 2-week time point. TCRdb applied fastp at Q25 and MiXCR to the public reads, then kept only in-frame beta chains. Merged by CDR3 protein, the rows form single entries marked with the most common genes and DNA. These V and J calls derive from TCRdb rather than the authors' analysis. The sample table lists around 300,000 distinct CDR3 sequences, approximately 6.3% of them with a count of one. The ten largest make up 7.5% to 9% of the sample.

This clonotype was observed many times. What antigen it recognizes has not been identified. It has no much larger one-base neighbor in the sample; base qualities were not kept. From the germline V gene (reference sequence), CDR1 is MNHEY and CDR2 is SMNVEV. The CDR3 contains 14 residues, cysteine and phenylalanine counted. Only the CDR3 region is kept as DNA, spanning 42 bases read in frame from base 1. V is pared back by 0 bases and J by 4 bases, with 10 bases lying between the germline termini. This sample's time point label indicates: patch test 1, 2 weeks after DPC sensitization. This specimen's treatment or condition label, per the study, means: therapeutic diphenylcyclopropenone sensitization with weekly scalp DPC. At every patch-test visit, the blood draw took place before the patch test was put on. Eligible patients were aged 18 to 70, diagnosed with alopecia, deemed suitable for DPC therapy, and excluded if pregnant. Total RNA was isolated from unfractionated whole blood collected in Tempus Blood RNA tubes.

The chain is made from TRBV27 and TRBJ2-7; the D segment may tentatively be TRBD1 or TRBD2, each giving 6 matched bases. The material sequenced was whole blood, taken in connection with sensitization to the hapten diphenylcyclopropenone (DPC). The clonotype was recovered from a young woman with alopecia areata. Some clones in this sample may be carry-over from other donors' samples. For the CDR3, the sequence is CASSLSGGRYEQYF. In nucleotide form, the sequence is TGTGCCAGCAGTTTATCAGGGGGGAGGTACGAGCAGTACTTC.